The T cell receptor (beta chain) described here comes from a study of human T cells and chemical hapten exposure. Study at large: It was small differences in pooled library volume that mainly caused per-sample TCR yields to vary. Findings and caveats of the study: TCRs above 1 in 1000 frequency did not change with DPC sensitization.

Unique molecular identifiers were affixed to discrete cDNA molecules within the library. The authors' processing: 90,000 to 100,000 TCRs per sample was the median, with a range of 23,224 to 690,600. TCRdb re-called the RACE reads through MiXCR, storing one row per CDR3 protein. TCRdb's processing, not the authors', yielded these V and J calls. Of around 45,000 distinct CDR3 sequences in the sample, 4% to 4.5% are singletons; the top ten hold approximately 5.5%. The CDR3 is made up of 15 amino acids. Trimming shortened V by 7 bases and J by 3 bases, and 18 bases separated the two germline ends. Germline CDR1 and CDR2: MNHEY and SMNVEV (reference sequence). This clonotype occurred many times. Antigen specificity is unknown. The time point: healthy volunteer bleed at 2 weeks. The starting material, unfractionated whole blood, was used for total RNA extraction.

The receptor's source is a human donor in good health. Some clones in this sample may be carry-over from other donors' samples. The sample was whole blood. The chain combines TRBV27 with TRBJ2-5; D may be TRBD1 (6 bases). The CDR3 nucleotides read TGTGCCAGCATACGAACAGGGAGAGGAAAAGAGACCCAGTACTTC. Translation: CASIRTGRGKETQYF.